The next 15 T cell receptor beta chains were all read from a single sample in a study of post-analysis software for immune sequencing data. Antigens of these TCRs are unknown. Study-level results: Five or six TRBV segments appeared more often in patients than in controls, and TRBV5-6, TRBV5-1 and TRBV20-1 were among these.

Unique molecular identifiers were present in the TCR beta cDNA libraries. TCRdb reprocessed the PCR reads via MiXCR and lists one record per CDR3 protein. The repertoire holds 800,000 to 950,000 distinct CDR3 sequences, with under 70% as singletons. Sequenced material: blood. All receptors derive from a girl between 5 and 17 years old with multiple sclerosis.

This clonotype showed up just a few times. The V gene is TRBV29-1, the J gene TRBJ1-2; a possible D gene is TRBD1 (5 bases). Trimming left V 5 bases short and J 8 bases short, with 15 bases between. The CDR3 length is 12 residues. Germline values: CDR1 SQVTM, CDR2 ANQGSEA. CDR3 protein: CSVLQGVGGYTF. Here the CDR3 DNA reads TGCAGCGTTTTGCAGGGTGTCGGGGGCTACACCTTC.

The J gene is TRBJ2-4, the V gene TRBV6-6, with 9 bases identical to TRBD2. The J call is in doubt because the DNA end fits TRBJ2-7 better. Germline lookup yields CDR1 MNHNY and CDR2 SVGAGI (reference sequence). This CDR3 spans 15 amino acids. The CDR3 DNA reads as TGTGCCAGCAGCCGAACCGGGACTAGCACCTACGAGCAGTACTTC. It translates to CASSRTGTSTYEQYF.

Only one count was recorded for this clonotype. The chain combines TRBV5-6 with TRBJ2-1, with TRBD2 identical over 9 bases. The germline V gene has CDR1 SGHDT and CDR2 YYEEEE. V dropped 2 bases and J dropped 5; count of bases not matched to a gene: 8. This CDR3 is 16 amino acids long. CDR3: CASSFLGGGGNNEQFF. As DNA, the CDR3 is TGTGCCAGCAGCTTTCTAGGCGGGGGGGGAAACAATGAGCAGTTCTTC.

This chain joins TRBV29-1 and TRBJ2-5; either TRBD1 or TRBD2 may fit D (5 bases each). V was clipped by 2 bases and J by 4 bases, with 20 bases between them. The germline CDR1 and CDR2 sequences are SQVTM and ANQGSEA. The CDR3 consists of 16 residues. CDR3 amino acids: CSVEIGAFGGGETQYF. CDR3 coding DNA: TGCAGCGTTGAAATCGGGGCGTTTGGTGGTGGAGAGACCCAGTACTTC. The full variable domain, with the rest looked up from reference TRBV29-1 and TRBJ2-5, is SAVISQKPSRDICQRGTSLTIQCQVDSQVTMMFWYRQQPGQSLTLIATANQGSEATYESGFVIDKFPISRPNLTFSTLTVSNMSPEDSSIYLCSVEIGAFGGGETQYFGPGTRLLVL.

The chain carries TRBV9 and TRBJ2-1; D not certain. V was cut by 5 bases and J by 6 bases, with 6 bases left in between. Germline assignment: CDR1 SGDLS and CDR2 YYNGEE. The CDR3 has 11 residues. DNA of the CDR3: TGTGCCAGCAGGAGAGGCAATGAGCAGTTCTTC. It translates to CASRRGNEQFF.

The genes are TRBV27 and TRBJ2-1; 8 bases line up with TRBD2. The junction had 14 bases not matched to a gene; V was cut back by 10 bases and J by 9 bases. This CDR3 has 14 amino acids. Per the germline V gene, CDR1 is MNHEY and CDR2 is SMNVEV (reference sequence). CDR3: CANESGLVVGEQFF. In DNA, the CDR3 is TGTGCCAACGAATCGGGACTAGTGGTTGGTGAGCAGTTCTTC.

The chain combines TRBV7-2 with TRBJ2-3; 7 positions match TRBD2. The germline gives CDR1 SGHTA, CDR2 FQGNSA. This CDR3 comprises 16 residues. The V gene end was trimmed by 2 bases and the J gene end by 0 bases; junction bases not matched to a gene: 5. As DNA, the CDR3 is TGTGCCAGCAGCTTACTAGCGGTAACTAGCACAGATACGCAGTATTTT. The encoded protein is CASSLLAVTSTDTQYF. Supplemented by reference TRBV7-2 and TRBJ2-3, the full variable domain reads GAGVSQSPSNKVTEKGKDVELRCDPISGHTALYWYRQSLGQGLEFLIYFQGNSAPDKSGLPSDRFSAERTGGSVSTLTIQRTQQEDSAVYLCASSLLAVTSTDTQYFGPGTRLTVL.

This clonotype was detected only a few times. The V and J genes are TRBV7-9 and TRBJ2-3; 10 nucleotides match TRBD2. CDR1 and CDR2 from the germline V gene are SEHNR and FQNEAQ (reference sequence). The V and J ends lost 5 bases and 4 bases, in that order; junction bases with no gene match: 9. This CDR3 is 16 amino acids long. CDR3 residues: CASSTSLAGDADTQYF. The DNA for the CDR3 is TGTGCCAGCAGCACGTCCCTAGCGGGAGATGCAGATACGCAGTATTTT.

The chain uses TRBV7-9 and TRBJ1-2; TRBD1 agrees at 7 bases. Trimming at V came to 5 bases and at J to 8 bases, leaving 8 bases not matched to a gene. Germline V CDR1 and CDR2: SEHNR, FQNEAQ (reference sequence). This CDR3 region has 13 residues. The CDR3 coding sequence is TGTGCCAGCAGCCAGGGGGGAGCTGGAGGCTACACCTTC. Its protein is CASSQGGAGGYTF.

The chain recombines TRBV7-3 with TRBJ2-3, with D tentatively TRBD2 (5 bases). Trimming removed 5 bases from V and 1 base from J, with 16 bases in between. The CDR3 has 16 amino acids. The germline V gene has CDR1 SGHTA and CDR2 FQGTGA. CDR3 sequence: CASSPARGAGTDTQYF. CDR3 bases: TGTGCCAGCAGCCCAGCAAGAGGAGCGGGCACAGATACGCAGTATTTT.

This clonotype was recorded a few times. J is TRBJ2-7 and V is TRBV7-2; TRBD2 matches 15 bases. CDR3 length: 17 residues. CDR1 SGHTA and CDR2 FQGNSA come from the germline V gene. V lost 3 bases, J lost 7 bases, and 10 bases stayed unmatched. Here the CDR3 reads CASSLGLAGGLAGEQYF. The CDR3 coding sequence is TGTGCCAGCAGCTTGGGACTAGCGGGAGGACTCGCCGGGGAGCAGTACTTC.

The chain employs TRBV4-1 and TRBJ2-5; D is unresolved. CDR1 and CDR2 (germline): MGHRA, YSYEKL. The CDR3 covers 13 residues. Trimming cost V 3 bases and J 4 bases, with 9 bases left between them. The CDR3 sequence is CASSHGTPETQYF. In DNA form, the CDR3 reads TGCGCCAGCAGCCATGGAACCCCAGAGACCCAGTACTTC.

The gene calls are TRBV20-1 and TRBJ2-5; D not certain. This CDR3 is 13 amino acids long. V was trimmed by 1 base and J by 0 bases, leaving 6 bases between them. Germline lookup yields CDR1 DFQATT and CDR2 SNEGSKA (reference sequence). The DNA for the CDR3 is TGCAGTGCTAGAGCCAGGTACCAAGAGACCCAGTACTTC. Translated: CSARARYQETQYF.

In nucleotides, the CDR3 is TGTGCCACCAGCAGAGATCAGGGGGAGACCCAGTACTTC. Translated, it gives CATSRDQGETQYF. The chain combines TRBV15 with TRBJ2-5; D might be TRBD1 (6 bases). The germline V and J ends were trimmed by 0 bases and 5 bases, with 7 bases remaining between them. Germline V lookup: CDR1 LNHNV, CDR2 YYDKDF (reference sequence). CDR3 size: 13 residues.

The CDR3 region is CASSQRKRPFYNEQFF. In DNA, the CDR3 is TGTGCCAGCAGCCAGCGGAAGCGACCCTTTTACAATGAGCAGTTCTTC. The genes are TRBV7-2 and TRBJ2-1; D perhaps matches TRBD2 (5 bases). Deletions cut 5 bases from V and 4 bases from J, with 18 bases between. The CDR3 extends over 16 amino acids. The V gene's germline CDR1 is SGHTA and CDR2 FQGNSA.